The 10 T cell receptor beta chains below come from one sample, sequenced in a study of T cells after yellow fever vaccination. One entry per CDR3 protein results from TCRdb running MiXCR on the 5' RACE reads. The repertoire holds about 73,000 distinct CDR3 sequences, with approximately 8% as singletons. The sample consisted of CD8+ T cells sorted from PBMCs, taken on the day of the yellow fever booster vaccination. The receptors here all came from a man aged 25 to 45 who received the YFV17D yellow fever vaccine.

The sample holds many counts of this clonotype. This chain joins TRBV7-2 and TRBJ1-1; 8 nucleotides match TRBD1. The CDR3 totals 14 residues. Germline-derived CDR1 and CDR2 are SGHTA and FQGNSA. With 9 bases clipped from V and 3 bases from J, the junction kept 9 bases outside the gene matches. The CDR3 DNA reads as TGTGCCAGTTCATCGACAGGGGAGGACACTGAAGCTTTCTTT. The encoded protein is CASSSTGEDTEAFF.

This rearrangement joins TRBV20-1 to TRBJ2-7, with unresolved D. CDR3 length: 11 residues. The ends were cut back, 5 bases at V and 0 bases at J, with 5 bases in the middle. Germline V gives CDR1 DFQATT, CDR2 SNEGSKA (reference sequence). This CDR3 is CSARTSYEQYF. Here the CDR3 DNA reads TGCAGTGCTCGGACCTCCTACGAGCAGTACTTC.

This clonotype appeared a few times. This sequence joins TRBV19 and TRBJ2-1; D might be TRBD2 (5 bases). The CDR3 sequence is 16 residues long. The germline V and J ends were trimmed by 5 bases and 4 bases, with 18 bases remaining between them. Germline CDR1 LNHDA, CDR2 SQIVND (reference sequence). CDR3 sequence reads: CASSPLAFSLYNEQFF. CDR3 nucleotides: TGTGCCAGTAGTCCGCTAGCCTTTTCTCTATACAATGAGCAGTTCTTC.

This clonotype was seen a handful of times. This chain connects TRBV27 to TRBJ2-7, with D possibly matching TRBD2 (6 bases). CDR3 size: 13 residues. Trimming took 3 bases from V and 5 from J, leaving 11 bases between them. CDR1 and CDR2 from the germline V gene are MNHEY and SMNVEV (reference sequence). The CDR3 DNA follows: TGTGCCAGCAGTTTGTCTAGCGCCAACGAGCAGTACTTC. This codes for CASSLSSANEQYF.

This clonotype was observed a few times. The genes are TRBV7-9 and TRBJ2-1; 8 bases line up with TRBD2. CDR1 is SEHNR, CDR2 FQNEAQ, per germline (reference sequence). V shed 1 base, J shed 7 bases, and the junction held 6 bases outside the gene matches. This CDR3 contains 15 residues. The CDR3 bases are TGTGCCAGCAGCTTAGAAGGGACTAGAAAGAATGAGCAGTTCTTC. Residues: CASSLEGTRKNEQFF. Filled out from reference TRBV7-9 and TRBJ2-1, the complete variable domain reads DTGVSQNPRHKITKRGQNVTFRCDPISEHNRLYWYRQTLGQGPEFLTYFQNEAQLEKSRLLSDRFSAERPKGSFSTLEIQRTEQGDSAMYLCASSLEGTRKNEQFFGPGTRLTVL.

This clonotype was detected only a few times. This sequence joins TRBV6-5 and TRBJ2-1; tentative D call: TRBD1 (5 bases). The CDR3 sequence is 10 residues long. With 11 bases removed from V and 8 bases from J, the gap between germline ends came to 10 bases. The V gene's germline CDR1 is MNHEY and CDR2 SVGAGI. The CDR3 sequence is CASGAHEQFF. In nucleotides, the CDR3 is TGTGCCTCTGGGGCCCATGAGCAGTTCTTC.

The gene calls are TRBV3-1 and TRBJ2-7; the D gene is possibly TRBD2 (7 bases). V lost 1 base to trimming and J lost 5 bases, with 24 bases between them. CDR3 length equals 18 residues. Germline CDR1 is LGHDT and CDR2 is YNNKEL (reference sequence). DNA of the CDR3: TGTGCCAGCAGCCAAGGTAAATGGGTAGCAGGGGACTACGACGAGCAGTACTTC. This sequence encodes CASSQGKWVAGDYDEQYF.

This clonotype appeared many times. The CDR3 reads CAGHEQSYNEQFF. In nucleotides, the CDR3 is TGTGCCGGGCACGAACAGTCCTACAATGAGCAGTTCTTC. V gene TRBV5-5 combines with J gene TRBJ2-1; D is unclear. Germline CDR1 SGHKS, CDR2 YYEKEE (reference sequence). Trimming removed 10 bases from V and 1 base from J, with 12 bases in between. The CDR3 has 13 amino acids. Complete variable domain (other parts from reference TRBV5-5 and TRBJ2-1): DAGVTQSPTHLIKTRGQQVTLRCSPISGHKSVSWYQQVLGQGPQFIFQYYEKEERGRGNFPDRFSARQFPNYSSELNVNALLLGDSALYLCAGHEQSYNEQFFGPGTRLTVL.

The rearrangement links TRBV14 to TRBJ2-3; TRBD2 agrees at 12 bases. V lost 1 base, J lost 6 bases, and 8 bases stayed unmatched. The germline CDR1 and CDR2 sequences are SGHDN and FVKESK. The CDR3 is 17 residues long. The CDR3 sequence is CASSQVRLAGVRDTQYF. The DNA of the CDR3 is TGTGCCAGCAGCCAAGTGAGACTAGCGGGGGTCCGGGATACGCAGTATTTT.

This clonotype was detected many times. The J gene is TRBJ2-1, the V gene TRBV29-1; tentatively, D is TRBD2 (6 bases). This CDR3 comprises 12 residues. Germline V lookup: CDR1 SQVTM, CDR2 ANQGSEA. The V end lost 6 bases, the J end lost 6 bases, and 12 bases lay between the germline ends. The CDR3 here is CSVTFSGNEQFF. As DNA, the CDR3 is TGCAGCGTCACTTTTAGCGGCAATGAGCAGTTCTTC.